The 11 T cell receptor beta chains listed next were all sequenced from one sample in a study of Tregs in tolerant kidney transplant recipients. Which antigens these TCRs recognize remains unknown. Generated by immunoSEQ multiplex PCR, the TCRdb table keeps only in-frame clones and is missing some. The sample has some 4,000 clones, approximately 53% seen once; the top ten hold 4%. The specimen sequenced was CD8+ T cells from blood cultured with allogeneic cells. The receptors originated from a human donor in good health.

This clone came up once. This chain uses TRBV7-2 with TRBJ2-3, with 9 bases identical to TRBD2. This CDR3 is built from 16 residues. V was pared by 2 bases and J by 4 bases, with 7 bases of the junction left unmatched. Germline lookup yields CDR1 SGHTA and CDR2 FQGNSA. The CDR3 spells CASSLLAGGISDTQYF. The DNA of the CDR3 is TGTGCCAGCAGCTTACTCGCGGGGGGGATCTCAGATACGCAGTATTTT. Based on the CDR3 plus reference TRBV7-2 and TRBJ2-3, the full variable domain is GAGVSQSPSNKVTEKGKDVELRCDPISGHTALYWYRQSLGQGLEFLIYFQGNSAPDKSGLPSDRFSAERTGGSVSTLTIQRTQQEDSAVYLCASSLLAGGISDTQYFGPGTRLTVL.

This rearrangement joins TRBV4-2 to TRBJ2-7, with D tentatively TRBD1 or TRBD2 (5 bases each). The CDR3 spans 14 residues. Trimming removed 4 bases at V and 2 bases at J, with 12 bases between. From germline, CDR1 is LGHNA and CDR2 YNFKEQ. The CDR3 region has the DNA TGTGCCAGCAGCCCCAACGGGGCCCCCTACGAGCAGTACTTC. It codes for CASSPNGAPYEQYF.

CDR3 in amino acids: CASSTSGGNTYEQYF. The CDR3 nucleotides read TGTGCCAGCAGTACCTCCGGGGGGAATACCTACGAGCAGTACTTC. The rearrangement uses TRBV6-5 and TRBJ2-7, with 7 bases identical to TRBD2. The CDR3 has 15 residues. The V and J ends lost 5 bases and 2 bases, in that order; junction bases with no gene match: 9. Germline assignment: CDR1 MNHEY and CDR2 SVGAGI.

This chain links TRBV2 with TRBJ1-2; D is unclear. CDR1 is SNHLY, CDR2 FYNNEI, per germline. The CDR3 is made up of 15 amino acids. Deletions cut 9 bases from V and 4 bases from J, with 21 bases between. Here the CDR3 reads CARDLTRPTSYGYTF. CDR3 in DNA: TGTGCCAGAGACCTGACAAGGCCCACCTCCTATGGCTACACCTTC.

DNA for the CDR3: TGTGCCATCAGAGAAACAGAGAACACTGAAGCTTTCTTT. Protein sequence: CAIRETENTEAFF. This chain links TRBV10-3 with TRBJ1-1; D ambiguous. This CDR3 comprises 13 residues. The V end lost 6 bases, the J end lost 1 base, and 9 bases lay between the germline ends. Germline CDR1 is ENHRY and CDR2 is SYGVKD.

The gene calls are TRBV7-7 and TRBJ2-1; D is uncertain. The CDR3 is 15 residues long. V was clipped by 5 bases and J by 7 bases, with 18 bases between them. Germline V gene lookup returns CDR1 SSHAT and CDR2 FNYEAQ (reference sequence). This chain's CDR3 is CASSLHDFGRNEQFF. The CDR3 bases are TGTGCCAGCAGCCTTCATGATTTTGGGCGGAATGAGCAGTTCTTC.

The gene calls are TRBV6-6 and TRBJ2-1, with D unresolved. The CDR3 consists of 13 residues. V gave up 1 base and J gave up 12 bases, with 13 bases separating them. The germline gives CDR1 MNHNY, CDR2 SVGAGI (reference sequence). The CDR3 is CASSYYPGGVQFF. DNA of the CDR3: TGTGCCAGCAGTTACTACCCAGGTGGGGTGCAGTTCTTC.

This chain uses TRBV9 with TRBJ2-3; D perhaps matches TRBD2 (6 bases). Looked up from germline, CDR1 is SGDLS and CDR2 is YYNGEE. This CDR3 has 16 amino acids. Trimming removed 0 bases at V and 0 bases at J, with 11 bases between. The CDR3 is CASSVDGGISTDTQYF. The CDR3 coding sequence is TGTGCCAGCAGCGTAGATGGCGGGATAAGCACAGATACGCAGTATTTT.

The chain's CDR3 is CASSFLNTEAFF. In DNA form, the CDR3 reads TGTGCCAGCAGCTTTTTGAACACTGAAGCTTTCTTT. The genes are TRBV7-2 and TRBJ1-1; no clear D gene. Germline V gives CDR1 SGHTA, CDR2 FQGNSA. Trimming stripped 3 bases from V and 0 bases from J, with 2 bases between. The CDR3 runs 12 residues.

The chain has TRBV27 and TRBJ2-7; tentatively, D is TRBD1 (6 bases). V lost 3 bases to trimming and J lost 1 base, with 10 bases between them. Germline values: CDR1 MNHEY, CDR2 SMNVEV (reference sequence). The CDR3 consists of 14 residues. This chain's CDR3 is CASSFGGSSYEQYF. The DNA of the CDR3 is TGTGCCAGCAGTTTTGGGGGCAGTTCCTACGAGCAGTACTTC.

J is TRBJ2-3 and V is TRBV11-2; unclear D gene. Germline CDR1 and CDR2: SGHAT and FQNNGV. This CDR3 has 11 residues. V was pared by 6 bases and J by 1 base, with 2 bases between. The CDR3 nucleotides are TGTGCCAGCAGGGGCACAGATACGCAGTATTTT. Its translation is CASRGTDTQYF.